These T cell receptor beta chains were read from a single sample in a study of blood T cell repertoires in COVID-19. The data were produced by immunoSEQ multiplex PCR, yet TCRdb's version contains in-frame clones alone and is incomplete. The sample holds about 370,000 clones; approximately 90% are singletons and the top ten take about 1%. Sequencing was performed on PBMCs or T cells enriched from blood (not recorded which). Receptors were obtained from a man between 18 and 35 years old who had recovered from COVID-19. CDR3s include the opening cysteine and the closing phenylalanine or tryptophan. Each record gives: clone size, J gene, V gene, D gene, CDR3 protein, CDR3 DNA. A D gene is named only where the DNA matches it firmly. Rows give clone size only sometimes, using once, few, many, or a class for an expanded clone.

- TRBJ1-4 TRBV4-3 - CASSQDGRTNEKLFF TGCGCCAGCAGCCAAGATGGGCGAACTAATGAAAAACTGTTTTTT
- TRBJ1-3 TRBV29-1 TRBD1 CSVAGQGAGGNTIYF TGCAGCGTTGCAGGACAGGGGGCGGGTGGAAACACCATATATTTT
- TRBJ2-7 TRBV12-3/TRBV12-4 - CASSLVREQYF TGTGCCAGCAGTTTAGTCCGGGAGCAGTACTTC
- TRBJ1-1 TRBV7-3 - CASSLMTPRFLRPSRSNTEAFF TGTGCCAGCAGCTTAATGACTCCTAGGTTTCTGCGCCCTAGCCGATCAAACACTGAAGCTTTCTTT
- TRBJ1-2 TRBV6-1 - CASSEQPGQDGSGYTF TGTGCCAGCAGTGAGCAACCGGGACAAGACGGCTCCGGCTACACCTTC
- TRBJ2-2 TRBV7-9 TRBD1 CASSDPGTGAAGELFF TGTGCCAGCAGCGACCCCGGGACAGGGGCGGCCGGGGAGCTGTTTTTT
- TRBJ1-1 TRBV2 - CASSENLSFTEAFF TGTGCCAGCAGTGAAAATTTGAGTTTCACTGAAGCTTTCTTT
once TRBJ2-3 TRBV9 - CASSVGSGDTQYF TGTGCCAGCAGCGTAGGATCCGGGGATACGCAGTATTTT
- TRBJ1-2 TRBV9 - CASSVGAGGYTF TGTGCCAGCAGCGTAGGGGCAGGTGGCTACACCTTC
- TRBJ1-3 TRBV28 - CASSLVRAGNTIYF TGTGCCAGCAGTTTGGTCAGGGCTGGAAACACCATATATTTT
- TRBJ2-1 TRBV7-9 - CASSPRGLNTLYEQFF TGTGCCAGCAGTCCTCGAGGACTAAACACCCTCTATGAGCAGTTCTTC
- TRBJ2-7 TRBV6-5 - CASRDPGVGVFEQYF TGTGCCAGCAGGGACCCGGGGGTGGGTGTCTTCGAGCAGTACTTC
- TRBJ1-1 TRBV6-5 - CASSPAGYTEAFF TGTGCCAGCAGTCCGGCAGGGTACACTGAAGCTTTCTTT
- TRBJ1-5 TRBV11-2 TRBD1 CASSLDRGQPQHF TGTGCCAGCAGCTTGGACAGGGGCCAGCCCCAGCATTTT
- TRBJ2-1 TRBV19 TRBD2 CASSMRGLAGHYNEQFF TGTGCCAGTAGTATGAGGGGACTAGCGGGGCACTACAATGAGCAGTTCTTC
- TRBJ2-3 TRBV10-3 TRBD2 CAISEGSGGVTDTQYF TGTGCCATCAGTGAAGGGAGCGGGGGGGTTACAGATACGCAGTATTTT
- TRBJ1-2 TRBV20-1 - CSASGQGRGYGYTF TGCAGTGCTAGTGGGCAGGGAAGAGGCTATGGCTACACCTTC
once TRBJ1-1 TRBV19 TRBD1 CASSPRTGTLDTEAFF TGTGCCAGTAGTCCAAGGACAGGTACCTTGGACACTGAAGCTTTCTTT
- TRBJ2-1 TRBV4-3 TRBD2 CASSQASGSYNEQFF TGCGCCAGCAGCCAAGCTAGCGGGAGCTACAATGAGCAGTTCTTC
- TRBJ1-1 TRBV6-5 - CASSREESTEAFF TGTGCCAGCAGTCGGGAGGAGAGCACTGAAGCTTTCTTT
- TRBJ2-1 TRBV5-1 - CASSPYSYNEQFF TGCGCCAGCAGCCCCTACTCCTACAATGAGCAGTTCTTC
- TRBJ2-1 TRBV27 - CASSLGLGANEQFF TGTGCCAGCAGTTTAGGGCTAGGGGCCAATGAGCAGTTCTTC
- TRBJ1-2 TRBV2 - CASSGTTGGYTF TGTGCCAGCAGTGGAACGACAGGTGGCTACACCTTC
- TRBJ2-3 TRBV5-1 TRBD1 CASSPRSGGDTQYF TGCGCCAGCAGCCCCAGATCAGGGGGAGATACGCAGTATTTT
- TRBJ1-5 TRBV4-2 - CASSPTGIGQPQHF TGTGCCAGCAGCCCAACAGGGATCGGGCAGCCCCAGCATTTT
- TRBJ1-1 TRBV3-1/TRBV3-2 - CASSRSGLTEAFF TGTGCCAGCAGCCGAAGCGGGCTGACTGAAGCTTTCTTT
- TRBJ2-1 TRBV18 TRBD2 CASSPGLAGGGGEQFF TGTGCCAGCTCACCGGGACTAGCGGGCGGAGGGGGTGAGCAGTTCTTC
- TRBJ1-1 TRBV11-1 TRBD1 CATHLARGDAFF TGTGCCACCCATCTCGCCAGGGGGGACGCTTTCTTT
- TRBJ2-7 TRBV29-1 - CSVEEGGNSYEQYF TGCAGCGTTGAAGAAGGAGGAAACTCCTACGAGCAGTACTTC
- TRBJ2-2 TRBV29-1 - CSGRTANTGELFF TGCAGCGGGCGGACAGCGAACACCGGGGAGCTGTTTTTT
- TRBJ2-1 TRBV11-1 - CASSPGSSYNEQFF TGTGCCAGCAGCCCCGGGAGCTCCTACAATGAGCAGTTCTTC
once TRBJ1-2 TRBV29-1 TRBD1 CSVVVLGTGGYTF TGCAGCGTTGTGGTGCTTGGGACAGGGGGCTACACCTTC
- TRBJ2-7 TRBV1 - CTSSHSSVPYEQYF TGCACCAGCAGCCACTCTAGCGTACCCTACGAGCAGTACTTC
- TRBJ1-3 TRBV18 - CASSLTQGLSGNTIYF TGTGCCAGCTCCCTAACCCAGGGCCTCTCTGGAAACACCATATATTTT
- TRBJ2-1 TRBV15 - CATSVTGFPYNEQFF TGTGCCACCAGCGTCACAGGGTTCCCCTACAATGAGCAGTTCTTC
- TRBJ2-2 TRBV19 TRBD2 CASSRTSGSASVTGELFF TGTGCCAGTAGTAGGACTAGCGGGAGCGCTTCGGTGACCGGGGAGCTGTTTTTT
- TRBJ2-3 TRBV30 TRBD2 CAWIGTSGSTDTQYF TGTGCCTGGATTGGGACTAGCGGGAGCACAGATACGCAGTATTTT
- TRBJ1-4 TRBV5-8 TRBD1 CASSTGQGTTIEKLFF TGTGCCAGCAGCACTGGACAGGGGACGACGATTGAAAAACTGTTTTTT
- TRBJ2-7 TRBV5-4 TRBD1 CASSSGQESLSYEQYF TGTGCCAGCAGCTCCGGACAGGAGAGCCTCTCCTACGAGCAGTACTTC
- TRBJ1-1 TRBV7-9 TRBD1 CASSLLQGANTEAFF TGTGCCAGCAGCTTATTACAGGGGGCGAACACTGAAGCTTTCTTT
- TRBJ2-7 TRBV5-1 - CASSYRALASYEQYF TGCGCCAGCAGCTACCGGGCCCTAGCTTCCTACGAGCAGTACTTC
- TRBJ1-1 TRBV6-5 - CASSYSTQGSTEAFF TGTGCCAGCAGTTACTCTACGCAGGGGAGCACTGAAGCTTTCTTT
- TRBJ2-7 TRBV18 TRBD1 CASSPQGAEQYF TGTGCCAGCTCACCCCAGGGGGCCGAGCAGTACTTC
- TRBJ1-2 TRBV29-1 TRBD1 CSAGGVWGYTF TGCAGCGCAGGGGGGGTTTGGGGCTACACCTTC
- TRBJ2-7 TRBV27 TRBD2 CASRGTTSYEQYF TGTGCCAGCAGAGGGACTACTTCCTACGAGCAGTACTTC
- TRBJ1-1 TRBV9 TRBD1 CARSGQGYIEAFF TGTGCCAGGTCGGGACAGGGGTATATTGAAGCTTTCTTT
- TRBJ2-7 TRBV9 - CASSVGGVSYEQYF TGTGCCAGCAGCGTAGGGGGGGTTTCCTACGAGCAGTACTTC
- TRBJ1-3 TRBV2 TRBD1 CASSAEQGHSGNTIYF TGTGCCAGCAGCGCGGAACAGGGGCACTCTGGAAACACCATATATTTT
few TRBJ2-3 TRBV4-1 TRBD1 CASSQDIGTGAGTDTQYF TGCGCCAGCAGCCAAGATATAGGGACAGGGGCTGGCACAGATACGCAGTATTTT
- TRBJ1-2 TRBV7-9 TRBD1 CASSFRDRDYGYTF TGTGCCAGCAGCTTCCGGGACAGGGACTATGGCTACACCTTC
- TRBJ1-2 TRBV5-1 - CASSTDSSYGYTF TGCGCCAGCAGCACCGACAGTTCTTATGGCTACACCTTC
- TRBJ1-4 TRBV10-3 - CAISGTGTNEKLFF TGTGCCATCAGTGGCACAGGTACTAATGAAAAACTGTTTTTT
few TRBJ2-7 TRBV4-1 TRBD1 CASSHGRQGNYEQYF TGCGCCAGCAGCCATGGTCGACAGGGGAACTACGAGCAGTACTTC
- TRBJ1-3 TRBV7-2 - CASSTWTATGNTIYF TGTGCCAGCAGCACTTGGACAGCTACTGGAAACACCATATATTTT
- TRBJ2-3 TRBV7-3 - CASSPTGSTDTQYF TGTGCCAGCAGCCCTACAGGGAGCACAGATACGCAGTATTTT